These T cell receptor beta chains were read from a single sample in a study of T cell repertoires in cytomegalovirus infection. TCRdb re-derived calls from the reads in MiXCR, one entry per CDR3 protein. The sample records fewer than 950,000 distinct CDR3 sequences, approximately 29% being singletons. No cognate antigen is known for these TCRs. The source material was cultured CD8+ T cells from PBMCs, sampled from culture after CMV antigen stimulation. The source is a human donor in good health (CMV status not recorded). Some clones in this sample may be carry-over from other donors' samples. The CDR3 runs from the conserved cysteine through the conserved F or W. The D gene is left open where the match is weak. Not every row has a clone size; where given, it reads once, few, many or a size class.

v_gene	d_gene	abundance	j_gene	CDR3nt	CDR3aa
TRBV27	TRBD2	few	TRBJ2-7	TGTGCCAGCAGTCCCTCCGAGGGACTAGCGGGGGGTCCAAGGAAGTACGAGCAGTACTTC	CASSPSEGLAGGPRKYEQYF
TRBV7-9	.	many	TRBJ2-2	TGTGCCAGCAGCCAGACAGCGGACACCGGGGAGCTGTTTTTT	CASSQTADTGELFF
TRBV7-3	TRBD2	.	TRBJ2-2	TGTGCCAGCAGCCATAGCGGGGGCTACACCGGGGAGCTGTTTTTT	CASSHSGGYTGELFF
TRBV6-2/TRBV6-3	TRBD1	.	TRBJ1-5	TGTGCCAGCAGTTTAACCGGGACAGCGCTCAGCGCCCAGCATTTT	CASSLTGTALSAQHF
TRBV7-9	TRBD1	.	TRBJ1-4	TGTGCCAGCAGGCCTACCGGGACAGGCGGTGAAAAACTGTTTTTT	CASRPTGTGGEKLFF
TRBV20-1	.	many	TRBJ1-2	TGCAGTGCCCCCGGACAGAGAAAGGATGGCTACACCTTC	CSAPGQRKDGYTF
TRBV29-1	.	.	TRBJ2-2	TGCAGCGTTGAGGACAGTTCCACCGGGGAGCTGTTTTTT	CSVEDSSTGELFF
TRBV27	.	.	TRBJ1-5	TGTGCCAGCAGTTTTTTGGGGGATACCAATCAGCCCCAGCATTTT	CASSFLGDTNQPQHF
TRBV11-2	.	.	TRBJ2-7	TGTGCCAGCAGCTTAGGACCTTTTGGGGTAGATTTAACCTACGAGCAGTACTTC	CASSLGPFGVDLTYEQYF
TRBV7-2	.	many	TRBJ1-2	TGTGCCAGCAGCTTAGCGCGACCACAGGGTCCTTTCTATGGCTACACCTTC	CASSLARPQGPFYGYTF
TRBV15	.	many	TRBJ2-1	TGTGCCACCAGCAGAGATTATTCCCCTATTGGGTATCTAAACTACAATGAGCAGTTCTTC	CATSRDYSPIGYLNYNEQFF
TRBV7-9	.	.	TRBJ2-5	TGTGCCAGCAGCCAGTTCAGGGACGAAGAGACCCAGTACTTC	CASSQFRDEETQYF
TRBV7-2	TRBD1	many	TRBJ2-3	TGTGCCAGCACCTTGACAGGGGGCTCCGCAGATACGCAGTATTTT	CASTLTGGSADTQYF
TRBV6-6	TRBD1	.	TRBJ2-7	TGTGCCAGCAGTTACGCCGGACAGGGGTTTGCCTACGAGCAGTACTTC	CASSYAGQGFAYEQYF
TRBV6-1	.	few	TRBJ1-1	TGTGCCAGCAGTCACGGCCCTCTTAATGAAGCTTTCTTT	CASSHGPLNEAFF